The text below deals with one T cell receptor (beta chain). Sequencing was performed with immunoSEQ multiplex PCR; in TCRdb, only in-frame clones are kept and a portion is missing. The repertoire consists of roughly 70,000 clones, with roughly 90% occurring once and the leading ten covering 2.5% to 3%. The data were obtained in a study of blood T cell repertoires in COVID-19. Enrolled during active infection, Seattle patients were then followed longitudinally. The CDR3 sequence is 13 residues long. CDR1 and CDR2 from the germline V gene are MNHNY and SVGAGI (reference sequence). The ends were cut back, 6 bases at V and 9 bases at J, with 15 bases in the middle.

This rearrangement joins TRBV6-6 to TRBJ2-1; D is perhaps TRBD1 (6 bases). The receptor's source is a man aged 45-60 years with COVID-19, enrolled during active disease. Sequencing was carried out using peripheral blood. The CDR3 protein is CASRVTGAPEQFF. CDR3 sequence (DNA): TGTGCCAGCAGGGTGACAGGAGCCCCTGAGCAGTTCTTC.